These 32 T cell receptor beta chains were all obtained from the same sample, sequenced in a study of T cell responses to AZD1222 COVID-19 vaccine. Some clones are missing from TCRdb's copy, which holds only in-frame ones; the method was immunoSEQ multiplex PCR. The sample consists of roughly 150,000 clones, about 90% of them appearing once. The specimen comprised peripheral blood, sampled on day 0 of AZD1222 vaccination. The receptors derive from an adult in good health.

This clone was counted a few times. The chain recombines TRBV20-1 with TRBJ2-1; TRBD2 matches at 12 bases. The germline CDR1 and CDR2 sequences are DFQATT and SNEGSKA (reference sequence). The length of the CDR3 is 15 residues. V gave up 4 bases and J gave up 6 bases; unmatched junction bases: 7. The CDR3 sequence is CSANEPGLAGNEQFF. The CDR3 DNA reads TGCAGTGCTAATGAGCCGGGACTAGCGGGCAATGAGCAGTTCTTC.

CDR3 coding DNA: TGTGCCAGCAGTTACAGTTTAGTCTCCTCTGGAAACACCATATATTTT. Protein: CASSYSLVSSGNTIYF. The chain uses TRBV6-2 or TRBV6-3 and TRBJ1-3; D not resolved. This CDR3 contains 16 residues. The germline V gene has CDR1 MNHEY and CDR2 SVGEGT. V gave up 2 bases and J gave up 0 bases, with 11 bases separating them.

This chain links TRBV7-8 with TRBJ2-7; the D gene is possibly TRBD1 (6 bases). Trimming removed 5 bases from V and 0 bases from J, with 14 bases in between. This CDR3 has 15 amino acids. Germline CDR1 and CDR2: SGHVS and FQNEAQ. The CDR3 nucleotides read TGTGCCAGCAGCATAATGCCGGACAGCTCCTACGAGCAGTACTTC. Amino acid sequence: CASSIMPDSSYEQYF.

The rearrangement links TRBV5-1 to TRBJ1-4, with D possibly matching TRBD1 (5 bases). This CDR3 contains 16 residues. In germline, CDR1 is SGHRS, CDR2 YFSETQ. V was clipped by 4 bases and J by 7 bases, with 20 bases between them. CDR3 protein: CASSGGLATNGEKLFF. CDR3 nucleotide sequence: TGCGCCAGCAGCGGGGGTTTGGCGACTAATGGTGAAAAACTGTTTTTT. The whole variable domain, filled in from reference TRBV5-1 and TRBJ1-4, reads KAGVTQTPRYLIKTRGQQVTLSCSPISGHRSVSWYQQTPGQGLQFLFEYFSETQRNKGNFPGRFSGRQFSNSRSEMNVSTLELGDSALYLCASSGGLATNGEKLFFGSGTQLSVL.

The V call is TRBV6-5, the J call TRBJ2-1; 8 bases align to TRBD1. V shed 4 bases, J shed 8 bases, and the junction held 10 bases outside the gene matches. The CDR3 is 15 amino acids. Per the germline V gene, CDR1 is MNHEY and CDR2 is SVGAGI. CDR3 coding DNA: TGTGCCAGCAGTTCCTCCAGGGGGCGGTTAGATGAGCAGTTCTTC. This translates into CASSSSRGRLDEQFF.

The genes are TRBV28 and TRBJ2-1; D may be TRBD1 (6 bases). Germline CDR1 and CDR2: MDHEN and SYDVKM. V gave up 6 bases and J gave up 3 bases, with 9 bases separating them. The CDR3 contains 13 residues. The CDR3 DNA sequence: TGTGCCAGCAGCAGGGACATCTACAATGAGCAGTTCTTC. It specifies CASSRDIYNEQFF.

This chain joins TRBV28 and TRBJ1-5; TRBD1 aligns across 9 bases. The CDR3 totals 13 residues. Germline V gene sequence: CDR1 MDHEN, CDR2 SYDVKM. V trimming: 6 bases; J trimming: 5 bases; junction bases outside the gene matches: 2. CDR3 in DNA: TGTGCCAGCAGCGGGACAGGGTATCAGCCCCAGCATTTT. It is translated as CASSGTGYQPQHF. Based on the CDR3 plus reference TRBV28 and TRBJ1-5, the full variable domain is DVKVTQSSRYLVKRTGEKVFLECVQDMDHENMFWYRQDPGLGLRLIYFSYDVKMKEKGDIPEGYSVSREKKERFSLILESASTNQTSMYLCASSGTGYQPQHFGDGTRLSIL.

The gene calls are TRBV7-9 and TRBJ1-4; D gene uncertain. The germline gives CDR1 SEHNR, CDR2 FQNEAQ (reference sequence). There are 12 residues in the CDR3. V was shortened by 6 bases and J by 14 bases, with 16 bases between the two germline ends. The CDR3 DNA reads TGTGCCAGCAGTAAAATCCCCTACAGTCTGTTTTTT. It yields the protein CASSKIPYSLFF.

The chain carries TRBV30 and TRBJ1-1, with no clear D. The CDR3 contains 14 residues. Germline V gene sequence: CDR1 GTSNPN, CDR2 SVGIG (reference sequence). V was clipped by 4 bases and J by 1 base, with 13 bases between them. The DNA for the CDR3 is TGTGCCTGGAATAGCGGAACAGCGAACACTGAAGCTTTCTTT. It is translated as CAWNSGTANTEAFF. Based on the CDR3 plus reference TRBV30 and TRBJ1-1, the full variable domain is SQTIHQWPATLVQPVGSPLSLECTVEGTSNPNLYWYRQAAGRGLQLLFYSVGIGQISSEVPQNLSASRPQDRQFILSSKKLLLSDSGFYLCAWNSGTANTEAFFGQGTRLTVV.

CDR3 DNA: TGCAGCGTTTCCGGGACAGGGAATTCGGGTAGTGGCTACACCTTC. Translating gives CSVSGTGNSGSGYTF. V is TRBV29-1 and J is TRBJ1-2; 9 bases are a match to TRBD1. This CDR3 comprises 15 residues. In germline, CDR1 is SQVTM, CDR2 ANQGSEA. The trim removed 5 bases at V and 7 bases at J, leaving 14 bases unmatched.

The table lists this clone with a few counts. V gene TRBV7-3 combines with J gene TRBJ2-2, with TRBD2 matching over 8 bases. The germline V gene has CDR1 SGHTA and CDR2 FQGTGA. V dropped 1 base and J dropped 5; count of bases not matched to a gene: 6. The CDR3 is 16 amino acids. This CDR3 reads CASSLMPGLGTGELFF. Written as DNA, the CDR3 is TGTGCCAGCAGCTTAATGCCGGGACTAGGGACCGGGGAGCTGTTTTTT.

CDR3 nucleotide sequence: TGTGCCAGCTCACCGCAACAGGGGAAGTATGGCTACACCTTC. This encodes CASSPQQGKYGYTF. The rearrangement links TRBV18 to TRBJ1-2, with TRBD1 matching 7 bases. CDR3 length: 14 residues. J was trimmed by 5 bases and V by 3 bases; bases with no gene match: 6. Germline CDR1 and CDR2: KGHSH and LQKENI. The full variable domain, completed using reference TRBV18 and TRBJ1-2, is NAGVMQNPRHLVRRRGQEARLRCSPMKGHSHVYWYRQLPEEGLKFMVYLQKENIIDESGMPKERFSAEFPKEGPSILRIQQVVRGDSAAYFCASSPQQGKYGYTFGSGTRLTVV.

The gene calls are TRBV10-2 and TRBJ2-7, with TRBD1 as a possible D gene (5 bases). The CDR3 totals 15 residues. Germline values: CDR1 WSHSY, CDR2 SAAADI. Trimming took 6 bases from V and 0 from J, leaving 15 bases between them. CDR3 bases: TGCGCCAGCAGAGAAATCGACAGCGTCTCCTACGAGCAGTACTTC. It codes for CASREIDSVSYEQYF.

The chain combines TRBV28 with TRBJ1-2, with 11 bases matching TRBD1. V dropped 8 bases and J dropped 7; count of bases not matched to a gene: 6. This CDR3 is 13 amino acids long. Germline V gene lookup returns CDR1 MDHEN and CDR2 SYDVKM. CDR3 loop: CASEDRGRSGYTF. In DNA form, the CDR3 reads TGTGCCAGCGAGGACAGGGGGCGTAGTGGCTACACCTTC.

In regard to this clone: One end of the junction fails to match germline, which may point to a read error. This chain connects TRBV30 to TRBJ2-7; D is possibly TRBD1 (6 bases). CDR3 length: 11 residues. Germline V gene data show CDR1 as GTSNPN and CDR2 as SVGIG (reference sequence). The CDR3 coding sequence is TGTGCCTGGAGTGTAAAGGGACAAACTAGCTTC. Its translation is CAWSVKGQTSF.

This chain connects TRBV6-1 to TRBJ2-3; a weak D match, TRBD2 (6 bases). Germline V gene data show CDR1 as MNHNS and CDR2 as SASEGT. Trimming pared 1 base from V and 9 bases from J, leaving 23 bases between. The CDR3 loop spans 17 amino acids. CDR3 in DNA: TGTGCCAGCAGTGAAGGCCTTTATGGGGGGACCCCTGGGACGCAGTATTTT. Protein: CASSEGLYGGTPGTQYF.

J is TRBJ2-3 and V is TRBV2; D unclear. Germline CDR1 reads SNHLY; CDR2 reads FYNNEI. The CDR3 is 13 residues long. V was clipped by 5 bases and J by 2 bases, with 8 bases between them. CDR3 amino acids: CASSPPFTDTQYF. The DNA of the CDR3 is TGTGCCAGCAGTCCTCCCTTCACAGATACGCAGTATTTT. The full variable domain, in which reference TRBV2 and TRBJ2-3 provide the parts outside the CDR3, is EPEVTQTPSHQVTQMGQEVILRCVPISNHLYFYWYRQILGQKVEFLVSFYNNEISEKSEIFDDQFSVERPDGSNFTLKIRSTKLEDSAMYFCASSPPFTDTQYFGPGTRLTVL.

The CDR3 coding sequence is TGTGCCAGCAGTATCGGGGGGAGTTCCTACAATGAGCAGTTCTTC. It yields the protein CASSIGGSSYNEQFF. The chain couples TRBV25-1 to TRBJ2-1, with 7 bases that match TRBD2. The CDR3 runs 15 residues. Per the germline V gene, CDR1 is MGHDK and CDR2 is SYGVNS. V lost 5 bases to trimming and J lost 1 base; unmatched junction nucleotides: 5. The full variable domain, in which reference TRBV25-1 and TRBJ2-1 provide the parts outside the CDR3, is EADIYQTPRYLVIGTGKKITLECSQTMGHDKMYWYQQDPGMELHLIHYSYGVNSTEKGDLSSESTVSRIRTEHFPLTLESARPSHTSQYLCASSIGGSSYNEQFFGPGTRLTVL.

The chain couples TRBV2 to TRBJ1-2; the D is unclear. The V gene's germline CDR1 is SNHLY and CDR2 FYNNEI. V was clipped by 6 bases and J by 3 bases, with 14 bases between them. CDR3 length: 14 residues. CDR3 sequence (DNA): TGTGCCAGCAGCCCTTTAGAGGGTTACTATGGCTACACCTTC. It yields the protein CASSPLEGYYGYTF.

The J gene is TRBJ1-1, the V gene TRBV27; D is perhaps TRBD1 (5 bases). The CDR3 runs to 15 residues. Germline V gene sequence: CDR1 MNHEY, CDR2 SMNVEV (reference sequence). Trimming pared 3 bases from V and 3 bases from J, leaving 14 bases between. The CDR3 region has the DNA TGTGCCAGCAGTTTCCACAGGCGGAGGGACACTGAAGCTTTCTTT. This gives the protein CASSFHRRRDTEAFF.

The chain recombines TRBV28 with TRBJ2-7; D possibly corresponds to TRBD2 (6 bases). V was shortened by 5 bases and J by 4 bases, with 18 bases between the two germline ends. The germline V gene encodes CDR1 MDHEN and CDR2 SYDVKM. The CDR3 extends over 15 amino acids. CDR3 region: CASSPRREMEYEQYF. The CDR3 DNA is TGTGCCAGCAGTCCCAGACGGGAGATGGAGTACGAGCAGTACTTC.

This chain connects TRBV6-5 to TRBJ1-1, with D possibly TRBD1 on 6 matching bases. Germline assignment: CDR1 MNHEY and CDR2 SVGAGI. Trimming took off 3 bases at V and 4 bases at J, with 15 bases between the two ends. The length of the CDR3 is 15 residues. Here the CDR3 DNA reads TGTGCCAGCAGTTATTCAGGGGAGCAAGGCACTGAAGCTTTCTTT. Its protein is CASSYSGEQGTEAFF.

The chain couples TRBV9 to TRBJ1-4; no reliable D call. CDR1 and CDR2 from the germline V gene are SGDLS and YYNGEE. Trimming cost V 7 bases and J 7 bases, with 17 bases left between them. CDR3 length equals 14 residues. CDR3 in amino acids: CASSLSLAGEKLFF. CDR3 bases: TGTGCCAGCTCCCTCTCCCTGGCGGGTGAAAAACTGTTTTTT.

The genes are TRBV5-1 and TRBJ1-2; 12 bases are a match to TRBD1. The trim removed 1 base at V and 10 bases at J, leaving 5 bases unmatched. The CDR3 consists of 14 residues. CDR1 SGHRS and CDR2 YFSETQ come from the germline V gene. CDR3 region: CASSLLGQGANYTF. The DNA of the CDR3 is TGCGCCAGCAGCTTGTTGGGACAGGGGGCAAACTACACCTTC.

The V call is TRBV7-9, the J call TRBJ1-5, with 9 bases that match TRBD1. The CDR3 consists of 16 residues. Per germline, CDR1 SEHNR and CDR2 FQNEAQ (reference sequence). V lost 3 bases and J lost 5; bases outside the gene matches: 8. The CDR3 is CASSFGWGQGDQPQHF. DNA of the CDR3: TGTGCCAGCAGCTTCGGATGGGGACAGGGAGATCAGCCCCAGCATTTT.

Only a few counts were recorded for this clone. The V and J genes are TRBV6-5 and TRBJ1-3; maybe TRBD1 (5 bases). The CDR3 sequence is 15 residues long. In germline, CDR1 is MNHEY, CDR2 SVGAGI. V lost 6 bases and J lost 2, with 14 bases in between. CDR3 coding DNA: TGTGCCAGCAGCCGCGGCGCAGGGACTGGAAACACCATATATTTT. Translated: CASSRGAGTGNTIYF.

The chain joins TRBV5-1 to TRBJ2-3, with 9 bases fitting TRBD2. Germline V gene lookup returns CDR1 SGHRS and CDR2 YFSETQ. V lost 3 bases, J lost 1 base, and 3 bases stayed unmatched. The CDR3 is 15 residues long. The CDR3 region has the DNA TGCGCCAGCAGCTCGAGGACTAGCGGCACAGATACGCAGTATTTT. Translated: CASSSRTSGTDTQYF. Using reference TRBV5-1 and TRBJ2-3 for the parts outside the CDR3, the full variable domain is KAGVTQTPRYLIKTRGQQVTLSCSPISGHRSVSWYQQTPGQGLQFLFEYFSETQRNKGNFPGRFSGRQFSNSRSEMNVSTLELGDSALYLCASSSRTSGTDTQYFGPGTRLTVL.

V is TRBV7-2 and J is TRBJ1-3; D not resolved. Germline loops: CDR1 SGHTA, CDR2 FQGNSA. Between the trimmed V and J ends, which lost 1 base and 3 bases, there was a span of 7 bases. The CDR3 sequence is 14 residues long. This chain's CDR3 is CASSLGQIGNTIYF. The CDR3, as DNA: TGTGCCAGCAGCTTAGGTCAGATTGGAAACACCATATATTTT.

The chain combines TRBV29-1 with TRBJ1-2; D unclear. Germline V lookup: CDR1 SQVTM, CDR2 ANQGSEA. The CDR3 loop spans 13 amino acids. V lost 3 bases and J 4 bases, leaving 12 bases between the germline ends. CDR3 DNA: TGCAGCGTTGAGGAGGACGGTATCTATGGCTACACCTTC. It codes for CSVEEDGIYGYTF. The complete variable domain, with remaining parts taken from reference TRBV29-1 and TRBJ1-2, reads SAVISQKPSRDICQRGTSLTIQCQVDSQVTMMFWYRQQPGQSLTLIATANQGSEATYESGFVIDKFPISRPNLTFSTLTVSNMSPEDSSIYLCSVEEDGIYGYTFGSGTRLTVV.

The chain joins TRBV6-6 to TRBJ2-7; 8 nucleotides align to TRBD1. The ends lost 2 bases at V and 1 base at J; junction bases unmatched: 4. Germline CDR1 MNHNY, CDR2 SVGAGI (reference sequence). This CDR3 region has 15 residues. The CDR3 nucleotides read TGTGCCAGCAGTTACGTCGGACAGGGTTCCTACGAGCAGTACTTC. This sequence encodes CASSYVGQGSYEQYF.

The V gene is TRBV28, the J gene TRBJ2-5; TRBD2 agrees at 8 bases. From germline, CDR1 is MDHEN and CDR2 SYDVKM. V lost 2 bases to trimming and J lost 5 bases; unmatched junction nucleotides: 4. The CDR3 consists of 14 residues. CDR3 coding DNA: TGTGCCAGCAGTTTAGCGGGGGGTGATGAGACCCAGTACTTC. As protein: CASSLAGGDETQYF.

The rearrangement joins TRBV7-2 to TRBJ1-1; tentative D call: TRBD1 (6 bases). From germline, CDR1 is SGHTA and CDR2 FQGNSA. The CDR3 contains 14 residues. With 3 bases removed from V and 4 bases from J, the gap between germline ends came to 12 bases. The CDR3 DNA reads TGTGCCAGCAGCTTCGGTGGACAGTTCACTGAAGCTTTCTTT. Amino acid sequence: CASSFGGQFTEAFF.